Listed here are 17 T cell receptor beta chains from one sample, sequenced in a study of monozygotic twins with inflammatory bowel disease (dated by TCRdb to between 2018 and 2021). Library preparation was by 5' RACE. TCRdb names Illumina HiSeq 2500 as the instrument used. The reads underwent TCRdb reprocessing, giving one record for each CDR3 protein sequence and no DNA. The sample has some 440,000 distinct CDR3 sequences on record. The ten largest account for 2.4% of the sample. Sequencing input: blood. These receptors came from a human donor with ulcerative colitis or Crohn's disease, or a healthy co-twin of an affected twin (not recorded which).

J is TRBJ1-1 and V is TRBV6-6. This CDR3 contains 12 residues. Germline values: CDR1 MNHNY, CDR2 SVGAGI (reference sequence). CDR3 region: CASRKDDEVAFF.

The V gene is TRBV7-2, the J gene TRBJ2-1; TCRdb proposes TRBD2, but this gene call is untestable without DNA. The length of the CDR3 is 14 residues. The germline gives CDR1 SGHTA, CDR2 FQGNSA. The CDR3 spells CASSLRNVGGEQFF.

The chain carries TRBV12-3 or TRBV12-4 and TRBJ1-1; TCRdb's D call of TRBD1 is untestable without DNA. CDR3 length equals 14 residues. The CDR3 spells CASTKDRVVGQAFF.

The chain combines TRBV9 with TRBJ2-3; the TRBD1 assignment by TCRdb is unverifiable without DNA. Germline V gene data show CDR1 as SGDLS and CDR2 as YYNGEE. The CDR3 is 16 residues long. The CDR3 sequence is CASSPKGQGGTDTQYF.

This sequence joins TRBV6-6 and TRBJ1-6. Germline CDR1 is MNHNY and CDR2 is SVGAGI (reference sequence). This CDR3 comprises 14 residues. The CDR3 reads CASKGGGINSPLHF.

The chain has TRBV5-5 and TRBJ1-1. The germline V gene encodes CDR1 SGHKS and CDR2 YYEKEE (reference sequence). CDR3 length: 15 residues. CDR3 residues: CASSRSRDMNTEAFF.

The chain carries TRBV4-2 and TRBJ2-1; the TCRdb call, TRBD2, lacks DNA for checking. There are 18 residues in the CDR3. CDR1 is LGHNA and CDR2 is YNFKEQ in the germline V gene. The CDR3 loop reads CASSQRAPGLAGGNEQFF.

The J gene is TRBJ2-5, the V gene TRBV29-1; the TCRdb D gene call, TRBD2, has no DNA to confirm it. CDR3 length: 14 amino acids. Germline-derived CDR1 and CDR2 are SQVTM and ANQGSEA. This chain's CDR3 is CSVQTGRTGETQYF.

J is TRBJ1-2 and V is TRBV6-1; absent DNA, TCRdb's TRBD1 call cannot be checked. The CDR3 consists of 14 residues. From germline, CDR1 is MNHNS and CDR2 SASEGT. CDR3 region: CASRLRQPLYGYTF.

This chain's CDR3 is CASSRNSGLSYNEQFF. The chain links TRBV5-1 to TRBJ2-1; TCRdb's assignment of TRBD2 cannot be checked, as there is no DNA. This CDR3 is built from 16 residues. CDR1 SGHRS and CDR2 YFSETQ come from the germline V gene.

The CDR3 sequence is CATSRPIGTVNTGELFF. This chain uses TRBV15 with TRBJ2-2; lacking DNA, the TRBD1 call made by TCRdb goes unchecked. This CDR3 is built from 17 residues. Germline V gene data show CDR1 as LNHNV and CDR2 as YYDKDF (reference sequence).

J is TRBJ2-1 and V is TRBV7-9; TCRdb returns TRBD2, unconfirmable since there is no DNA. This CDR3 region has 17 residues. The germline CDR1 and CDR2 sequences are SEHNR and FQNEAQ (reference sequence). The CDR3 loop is CASSLGTSGHGRGEQFF.

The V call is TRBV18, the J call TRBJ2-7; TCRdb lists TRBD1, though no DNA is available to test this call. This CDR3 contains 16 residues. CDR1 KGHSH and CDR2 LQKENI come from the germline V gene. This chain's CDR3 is CASSPPEAGEIYEQYF. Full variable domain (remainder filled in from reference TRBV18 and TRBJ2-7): NAGVMQNPRHLVRRRGQEARLRCSPMKGHSHVYWYRQLPEEGLKFMVYLQKENIIDESGMPKERFSAEFPKEGPSILRIQQVVRGDSAAYFCASSPPEAGEIYEQYFGPGTRLTVT.

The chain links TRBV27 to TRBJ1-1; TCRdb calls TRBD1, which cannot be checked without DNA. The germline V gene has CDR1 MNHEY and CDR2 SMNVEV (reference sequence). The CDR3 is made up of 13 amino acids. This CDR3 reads CASSLGVDSEAFF.

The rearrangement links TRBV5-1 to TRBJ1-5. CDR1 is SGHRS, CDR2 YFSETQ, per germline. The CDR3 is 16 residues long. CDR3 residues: CASSLESGEGNQPQHF.

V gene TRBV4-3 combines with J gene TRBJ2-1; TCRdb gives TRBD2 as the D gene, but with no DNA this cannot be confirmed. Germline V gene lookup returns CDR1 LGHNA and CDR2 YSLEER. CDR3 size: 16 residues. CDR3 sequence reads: CASSQTRGSVYNEQFF.

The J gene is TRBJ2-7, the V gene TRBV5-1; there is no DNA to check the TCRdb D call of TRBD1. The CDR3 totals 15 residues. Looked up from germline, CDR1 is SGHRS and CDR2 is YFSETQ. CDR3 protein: CASSLGGTGSYEQYF.